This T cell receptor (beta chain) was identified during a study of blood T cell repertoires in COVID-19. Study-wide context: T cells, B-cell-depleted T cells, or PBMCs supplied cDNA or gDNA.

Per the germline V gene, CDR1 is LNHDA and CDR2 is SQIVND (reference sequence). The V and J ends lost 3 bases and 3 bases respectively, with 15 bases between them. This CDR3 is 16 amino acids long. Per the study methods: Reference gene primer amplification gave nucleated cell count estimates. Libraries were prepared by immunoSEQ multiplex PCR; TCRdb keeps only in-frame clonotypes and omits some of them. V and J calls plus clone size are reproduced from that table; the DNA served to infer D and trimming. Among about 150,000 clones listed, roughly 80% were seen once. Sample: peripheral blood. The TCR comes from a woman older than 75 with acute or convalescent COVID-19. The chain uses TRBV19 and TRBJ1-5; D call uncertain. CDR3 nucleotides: TGTGCCAGTAGTATGGGAGGTACCGGGTACAATCAGCCCCAGCATTTT. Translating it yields CASSMGGTGYNQPQHF.